This entry describes one TCR beta chain. There is no known antigen for this receptor. One base away there is no much larger clone; base qualities are not given. The sample comes from a study of blood T cell repertoires in COVID-19 (dated by TCRdb to about 2020). Regarding the complete study: Samples covering the acute and convalescent phases of COVID-19 were provided by collaborators in the United States, Italy and Spain. The repertoires were released in a freely available public database meant as a resource for research on the immune response to SARS-CoV-2. Where available, HLA class I and class II types were obtained from metadata supplied by the sample provider rather than from assay-based typing. The sample metadata nearly always contained a de-identified subject ID, COVID-19 status, age in years and sex. The dataset comprised deeply sampled blood TCRbeta repertoires from subjects exposed to, actively infected with, or recovered from COVID-19. Samples were obtained from the ongoing ImmuneRACE study (first 160 participants) and from 1,200 or so subjects provided by 6 global collaborators. The prospective study material was composed of cDNA or gDNA derived from T cells, B-cell-depleted T cells, or PBMCs.

Trimming removed 7 bases from V and 4 bases from J, leaving 22 bases between the germline ends. The CDR3 has 16 amino acids, counting the end cysteine and phenylalanine. Of the read, only the CDR3 DNA is kept; its 48 bases are in frame from base 1. From a lookup of the germline V gene, CDR1 and CDR2 are SGHVS and FQNEAQ. Participants in the prospective study were aged roughly 18 to 95 years, lived in some 24 United States geographic areas, and enrolled through a virtual design. Cohort assignment in the prospective study relied on participant-reported clinical history from a screening survey and a study questionnaire. Exposed participants had been in contact, within 2 weeks of entering the study, with a person who had a PCR-confirmed or clinician-diagnosed case of COVID-19. In the prospective study, mobile phlebotomists collected whole blood, serum and a nasopharyngeal or oropharyngeal swab from each participant. Additional blood draws and questionnaires over an approximately 2-month period could optionally be provided by prospective study participants. Blood samples from the prospective study were shipped frozen or at room temperature prior to DNA extraction.

The paper's findings and limits, for the study overall: How much clinical and demographic metadata was included differed by source and by participant, and the metadata was provided uncurated.

TCRbeta CDR3 regions were amplified from genomic DNA by means of the immunoSEQ Assay, a bias-controlled multiplex PCR. As for how the authors treated the data: Nucleated cell counts per sample were estimated from amplification of reference gene primers within the assay. To quantify the absolute abundance of each unique TCRbeta CDR3 rearrangement, sequence reads were collapsed and filtered. For each sample, productive Simpson clonality was calculated by taking the square root of Simpson's diversity index across productive rearrangements. In its TCRdb copy, this immuneACCESS table keeps in-frame sequences only and misses some clones. Where compared with another copy, unresolved V genes explain less than half of these, and the others have no known cause. For V, J and clone size, that table is used; D and trimming come from the DNA. In all, the sample holds some 180,000 clones, and 84% of those were seen once. About 3.3% of the sample rests with the top ten.

The clonotype originates from a woman aged 30 to 39 who had been exposed to COVID-19. The sequence is built from TRBV7-8 and TRBJ2-5; no D gene is confidently identified. The sequenced sample was PBMCs or T cells enriched from blood (not recorded which). CDR3 protein: CASIRAPSLAGETQYF. The base sequence is TGTGCCAGCATCCGGGCCCCGTCCCTCGCTGGAGAGACCCAGTACTTC.